Sequencing of this T cell receptor (beta chain) was carried out in a study of shared clonotypes between healthy human individuals. General observations from the study: The small donor group covered limited genetic and exposure diversity.

The data were produced by immunoSEQ multiplex PCR, yet TCRdb's version contains in-frame clones alone and is incomplete. Altogether approximately 600,000 clones are present, approximately 95% being singletons, with the ten largest covering about 0.11%. Germline CDR1 ENHRY, CDR2 SYGVKD. CDR3 length: 18 residues. Naive CD8 populations comprised CD45RO-negative cells positively selected for CCR7, excluding terminally differentiated effector memory CD45RA+ cells. With respect to this clone: Its target is not known.

This clonotype was obtained from a woman aged 25 to 39 in good health. Sequenced: naive CD8+ T cells sorted from blood. The J gene is TRBJ2-7, the V gene TRBV10-3; 15 bases fit TRBD2. The CDR3 nucleotides read TGTGCACCATACCCGGTCGGGACTAGCGGGAGGATAGTCTACGAGCAGTACTTC. This translates into CAPYPVGTSGRIVYEQYF.